This note documents a single TCR beta chain sequence. Its antigen remains unknown. Then a second PCR, running roughly 7 to 12 cycles, was carried out with a sample-barcoded 5' primer and a J-beta primer mix. Each of the samples gave a minimum of 2.5 million paired-end reads that contained CDR3. TCRdb reanalysed the 5' RACE reads using MiXCR and keeps one entry per CDR3 protein. The repertoire holds some 640,000 distinct CDR3 sequences, over 45% seen once, with approximately 32% in the top ten. This specimen belongs to a study of blood T cells in healthy people across ages. Overall study results and limits: For the donors, CMV status was unknown and possibly confounded expanded clonotype changes. Estimated diversity that came from one million T cells was considered an underestimate.

Germline values: CDR1 LGHNA, CDR2 YNFKEQ. V was pared by 1 base and J by 1 base, with 10 bases between. This CDR3 has 15 residues. Individuals who donated were healthy Caucasians from Russia aged about 6 to 100. The rearrangement joins TRBV4-2 to TRBJ1-2; D uncertain. This TCR came from a woman in her sixties or seventies in good health. The sequencing sample was made of blood. CDR3 sequence reads: CASSQGETHNYGYTF. The CDR3 DNA sequence: TGTGCCAGCAGCCAAGGGGAAACTCATAACTATGGCTACACCTTC.